This T cell receptor (beta chain) was observed in a study of OX40 agonist ivuxolimab in advanced cancers. Study context: Ivuxolimab, which patients received intravenously every 2 weeks, was dosed at 0.01 to 10 mg/kg.

Patients were ineligible given autoimmune disease history or systemic immunosuppression. A word on this clone: The target antigen is unknown.

From germline, CDR1 is SEHNR and CDR2 FQNEAQ (reference sequence). V gave up 6 bases and J gave up 3 bases, with 3 bases separating them. This CDR3 has 11 residues. The protocol was immunoSEQ multiplex PCR, while the TCRdb copy is restricted to in-frame clones and leaves out a portion. The sample contains 70,000 to 95,000 clones, roughly 94% of which appear only once. Study-level points and caveats: In the 0.1-3.0 mg/kg groups, partial responders showed among the lowest expansion. Clonal expansion from baseline to week 6 occurred in both CD4+ and CD8+ T cells.

The receptor's source is an adult with an advanced solid tumor such as melanoma, head and neck, liver or kidney cancer. The chain uses TRBV7-9 and TRBJ2-1; D remains unclear. Specimen: CD4+ or CD8+ T cells sorted from blood, collected in a trial of the OX40 agonist ivuxolimab. This chain's CDR3 is CASRNYNEQFF. As DNA, the CDR3 is TGTGCCAGCAGAAACTACAATGAGCAGTTCTTC.